This entry lists 8 T cell receptor beta chains sequenced from one sample in a study of blood T cells in healthy people across ages. For the second PCR, which ran for 7 to 11 cycles, a sample-barcoded 5' primer and a J-beta primer mix were used. TCRdb fed the 5' RACE reads into MiXCR, producing one record per CDR3 protein. The data contain approximately 490,000 distinct CDR3 sequences, about 24% of them seen just once; the ten biggest clones take up roughly 9.4%. These data were also filed under a second study, of T cells of mothers and their children.

Sequenced sample: blood. These receptors came from a boy aged 5 to 17 in good health.

This clonotype was counted ten times or more. The V and J genes are TRBV7-9 and TRBJ2-3; D may be TRBD1 or TRBD2 (6 bases each). V dropped 5 bases and J dropped 4 bases, with 10 bases sitting between them. Germline CDR1 and CDR2: SEHNR and FQNEAQ (reference sequence). The CDR3 is made up of 13 amino acids. The CDR3 DNA reads as TGTGCCAGCAGCAGTCGGGGGCCAGATACGCAGTATTTT. This gives the protein CASSSRGPDTQYF.

This clonotype was observed a few times. The V call is TRBV14, the J call TRBJ2-7; TRBD1 matches at 9 bases. Germline CDR1 is SGHDN and CDR2 is FVKESK. CDR3 length: 16 residues. V dropped 0 bases and J dropped 3; count of bases not matched to a gene: 6. As DNA, the CDR3 is TGTGCCAGCAGCCAAGATTGGACAGGGGTCCGCTACGAGCAGTACTTC. This encodes CASSQDWTGVRYEQYF.

The chain carries TRBV4-1 and TRBJ2-1; 9 bases are a match to TRBD2. J lost 7 bases, V lost 4 bases, and 8 bases had no gene match. CDR1 is MGHRA and CDR2 is YSYEKL in the germline V gene. The CDR3 loop spans 15 amino acids. CDR3 bases: TGCGCCAGCAGCCCCGGACTAGCGAGAGAGAATGAGCAGTTCTTC. Its protein is CASSPGLARENEQFF.

Only one count was recorded for this clonotype. This chain connects TRBV12-3 or TRBV12-4 to TRBJ1-1, with 8 bases that match TRBD1. J gave up 1 base and V 5 bases, and 3 bases lay outside the gene matches. CDR3 length equals 14 residues. CDR3 residues: CASSVGTGNTEAFF. The DNA for the CDR3 is TGTGCCAGCAGTGTCGGGACAGGGAACACTGAAGCTTTCTTT.

This chain connects TRBV5-1 to TRBJ2-1; 9 nucleotides match TRBD1. Germline V gene sequence: CDR1 SGHRS, CDR2 YFSETQ. The CDR3 sequence is 15 residues long. V was pared by 5 bases and J by 6 bases, with 9 bases of the junction left unmatched. The CDR3 coding sequence is TGCGCCAGCAGTTCACAGGGGGCCGTGTCCAATGAGCAGTTCTTC. Translation: CASSSQGAVSNEQFF.

A note on this clonotype: A much larger clonotype is one base distant, so this may be a read error. This sequence joins TRBV11-2 and TRBJ1-1, with a weak D call TRBD1 (5 bases). The CDR3 runs 14 residues. Germline V lookup: CDR1 SGHAT, CDR2 FQNNGV. The germline V and J ends were trimmed by 5 bases and 1 base, with 11 bases remaining between them. The CDR3 DNA sequence: TGTGCCAGCAGCCCCAGGGCGGCGAACACTGAAGCTTTCTTT. Translating it yields CASSPRAANTEAFF.

The chain combines TRBV28 with TRBJ2-7; D unclear. The CDR3 contains 14 residues. Germline CDR1 reads MDHEN; CDR2 reads SYDVKM. The V gene lost 3 bases and the J gene lost 2 bases, with 11 bases spanning the gap. DNA for the CDR3: TGTGCCAGCAGTTTTCGGGCCGAGACCTACGAGCAGTACTTC. Its translation: CASSFRAETYEQYF.

V usage is TRBV10-3 and J usage is TRBJ2-1; 9 bases fit TRBD2. The CDR3 is 15 residues long. The ends lost 7 bases at V and 4 bases at J; junction bases unmatched: 8. CDR1 is ENHRY, CDR2 SYGVKD, per germline. The CDR3 region is CAIIPLAGHYNEQFF. The CDR3 DNA reads TGTGCCATCATCCCCCTAGCGGGGCATTACAATGAGCAGTTCTTC.